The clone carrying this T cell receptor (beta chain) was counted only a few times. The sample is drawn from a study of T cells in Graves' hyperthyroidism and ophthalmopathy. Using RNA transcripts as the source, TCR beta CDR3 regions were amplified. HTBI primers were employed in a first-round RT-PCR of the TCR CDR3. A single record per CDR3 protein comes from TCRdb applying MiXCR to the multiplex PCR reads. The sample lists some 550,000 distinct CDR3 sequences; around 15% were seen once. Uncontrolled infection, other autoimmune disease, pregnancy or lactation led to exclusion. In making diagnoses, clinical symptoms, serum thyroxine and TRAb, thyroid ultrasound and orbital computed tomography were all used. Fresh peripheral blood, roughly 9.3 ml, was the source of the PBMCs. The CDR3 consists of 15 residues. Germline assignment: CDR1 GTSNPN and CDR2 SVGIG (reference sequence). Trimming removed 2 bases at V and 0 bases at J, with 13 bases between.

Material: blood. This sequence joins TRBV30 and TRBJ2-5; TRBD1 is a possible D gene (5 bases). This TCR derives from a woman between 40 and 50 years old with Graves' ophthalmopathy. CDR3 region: CAWSPGQTNQETQYF. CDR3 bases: TGTGCCTGGAGTCCAGGGCAGACCAACCAAGAGACCCAGTACTTC.